These 27 T cell receptor beta chains were all obtained from the same sample, sequenced in a study of T cells after yellow fever vaccination. TCRdb reprocessed the 5' RACE reads with MiXCR, giving one entry per CDR3 protein. Of 100,000 to 150,000 distinct CDR3 sequences in the sample, 6% to 8% were seen once. The sample in question was CD4+ T cells sorted from PBMCs, obtained less than 11 days after the first yellow fever vaccination. The receptors were sampled from a man between 18 and 35 years old who received the YFV17D yellow fever vaccine.

This clonotype was picked up many times. The chain carries TRBV25-1 and TRBJ2-5, with TRBD1 identical over 9 bases. The CDR3 is 16 amino acids. Germline trimming cut 4 bases from V and 2 bases from J; bases unmatched to any gene: 8. Germline CDR1 MGHDK, CDR2 SYGVNS. CDR3 sequence reads: CASSGGTGTPQETQYF. In DNA form, the CDR3 reads TGTGCCAGCAGTGGGGGGACAGGGACACCTCAAGAGACCCAGTACTTC.

This clonotype occurred many times. V usage is TRBV12-3 or TRBV12-4 and J usage is TRBJ2-7; TRBD1 matches 10 bases. Germline trimming cut 6 bases from V and 5 bases from J; bases unmatched to any gene: 7. This CDR3 is 14 amino acids long. The CDR3 protein is CASRLMTGGDEQYF. As DNA, the CDR3 is TGTGCCAGCAGACTCATGACAGGGGGCGACGAGCAGTACTTC.

At least ten counts were recorded for this clonotype. The rearrangement uses TRBV11-3 and TRBJ2-2, with 8 positions matching TRBD2. V gave up 5 bases and J gave up 5 bases; unmatched junction bases: 7. The germline V gene has CDR1 SGHNT and CDR2 YENEEA. The CDR3 is 15 residues long. The DNA of the CDR3 is TGTGCCAGCAGCGTTAGCGGGGCAAGTACCGGGGAGCTGTTTTTT. It specifies CASSVSGASTGELFF. The entire variable domain, with the rest obtained from reference TRBV11-3 and TRBJ2-2, is as follows: EAGVVQSPRYKIIEKKQPVAFWCNPISGHNTLYWYLQNLGQGPELLIRYENEEAVDDSQLPKDRFSAERLKGVDSTLKIQPAELGDSAVYLCASSVSGASTGELFFGEGSRLTVL.

This clonotype was detected ten times or more. The chain links TRBV12-3 or TRBV12-4 to TRBJ2-5; TRBD2 matches 14 bases. CDR3 size: 18 residues. The V segment lost 5 bases and the J segment 0 bases; nucleotides outside the gene matches: 8. In nucleotides, the CDR3 is TGTGCCAGCAGTCGCCCCGGGACTAGCGGGGGTTACCAAGAGACCCAGTACTTC. Translated, it gives CASSRPGTSGGYQETQYF.

This clonotype was found many times. The chain carries TRBV7-2 and TRBJ1-1; D call uncertain. The CDR3 extends over 14 amino acids. V lost 5 bases and J lost 1, with 11 bases in between. Looked up from germline, CDR1 is SGHTA and CDR2 is FQGNSA. The CDR3 spells CASSTVRTNTEAFF. CDR3 DNA: TGTGCCAGCAGCACGGTTCGGACGAACACTGAAGCTTTCTTT. Full variable domain (remainder filled in from reference TRBV7-2 and TRBJ1-1): GAGVSQSPSNKVTEKGKDVELRCDPISGHTALYWYRQSLGQGLEFLIYFQGNSAPDKSGLPSDRFSAERTGGSVSTLTIQRTQQEDSAVYLCASSTVRTNTEAFFGQGTRLTVV.

This clonotype was recorded at least ten times. V and J are TRBV27 and TRBJ1-6; D remains ambiguous. This CDR3 is 12 amino acids long. From germline, CDR1 is MNHEY and CDR2 SMNVEV (reference sequence). Trimming removed 5 bases at V and 7 bases at J, with 6 bases between. CDR3 nucleotide sequence: TGTGCCAGCAGTCGAACAAATTCACCCCTCCACTTT. Translation gives CASSRTNSPLHF.

The V and J genes are TRBV18 and TRBJ2-7; D ambiguous. Trimming pared 0 bases from V and 5 bases from J, leaving 14 bases between. CDR1 is KGHSH and CDR2 is LQKENI in the germline V gene. The CDR3 runs to 15 residues. CDR3 nucleotide sequence: TGTGCCAGCTCACCACCATCCTCGTCCCCCCACGAGCAGTACTTC. The encoded protein is CASSPPSSSPHEQYF.

This clonotype was detected ten times or more. CDR3 in DNA: TGTGCCAGCAGTTGGCCCGGGAGCAAAGGGACTGAAGCTTTCTTT. Its translation is CASSWPGSKGTEAFF. The chain employs TRBV7-9 and TRBJ1-1; the D is unclear. The CDR3 runs 15 residues. V lost 6 bases and J lost 5, with 19 bases in between. Per the germline V gene, CDR1 is SEHNR and CDR2 is FQNEAQ (reference sequence). The whole variable domain, filled in from reference TRBV7-9 and TRBJ1-1, reads DTGVSQNPRHKITKRGQNVTFRCDPISEHNRLYWYRQTLGQGPEFLTYFQNEAQLEKSRLLSDRFSAERPKGSFSTLEIQRTEQGDSAMYLCASSWPGSKGTEAFFGQGTRLTVV.

J is TRBJ2-5 and V is TRBV14; D tentatively fits TRBD1 or TRBD2 (5 bases each). Germline V lookup: CDR1 SGHDN, CDR2 FVKESK. This CDR3 region has 15 residues. Trimming cost V 4 bases and J 5 bases, with 17 bases left between them. CDR3 bases: TGTGCCAGCAGCCCCCTGACATTAGGGACGGAGACCCAGTACTTC. Translated, it gives CASSPLTLGTETQYF.

This clonotype came up a few times. The chain carries TRBV20-1 and TRBJ2-3; D might be TRBD1 or TRBD2, each matching 6 bases. The CDR3 length is 16 residues. Trimming pared 0 bases from V and 3 bases from J, leaving 16 bases between. Germline V gene lookup returns CDR1 DFQATT and CDR2 SNEGSKA (reference sequence). The CDR3 DNA is TGCAGTGCTAGAGACGAGGGGGGCCGAGGAACAGATACGCAGTATTTT. It is translated as CSARDEGGRGTDTQYF.

This clonotype occurred many times. This chain connects TRBV29-1 to TRBJ1-1; D is unclear. Germline loops: CDR1 SQVTM, CDR2 ANQGSEA. This CDR3 has 15 amino acids. Trimming took off 2 bases at V and 5 bases at J, with 18 bases between the two ends. The CDR3 reads CSVETTPGLRTEAFF. The CDR3 DNA sequence: TGCAGCGTTGAAACCACCCCGGGGTTAAGGACTGAAGCTTTCTTT.

This clonotype came up many times. The chain links TRBV18 to TRBJ2-5; D is possibly TRBD1 (6 bases). The CDR3 runs 15 residues. Per the germline V gene, CDR1 is KGHSH and CDR2 is LQKENI. The ends were cut back, 0 bases at V and 2 bases at J, with 10 bases in the middle. This CDR3 is CASSPPSTGQETQYF. As DNA, the CDR3 is TGTGCCAGCTCACCACCGTCGACAGGACAAGAGACCCAGTACTTC.

This clonotype was observed many times. The J gene is TRBJ2-1, the V gene TRBV20-1; 8 positions agree with TRBD1. Germline lookup yields CDR1 DFQATT and CDR2 SNEGSKA (reference sequence). V was clipped by 5 bases and J by 4 bases; unmatched bases: 10. CDR3 size: 15 residues. The CDR3 coding sequence is TGCAGTGCTCTACCAGGGGGCCAACCATACAATGAGCAGTTCTTC. It codes for CSALPGGQPYNEQFF.

This clonotype was detected ten times or more. The chain has TRBV4-2 and TRBJ2-1, with D maybe TRBD1 (5 bases). Trimming took 1 base from V and 0 from J, leaving 10 bases between them. CDR1 and CDR2 (germline): LGHNA, YNFKEQ. This CDR3 has 16 residues. The chain's CDR3 is CASSQVQVSSYNEQFF. As DNA, the CDR3 is TGTGCCAGCAGCCAAGTACAGGTATCCTCCTACAATGAGCAGTTCTTC.

The rearrangement uses TRBV20-1 and TRBJ1-2; tentatively, D is TRBD1 (6 bases). Between the trimmed V and J ends, which lost 2 bases and 2 bases, there was a span of 18 bases. The CDR3 runs to 16 residues. In germline, CDR1 is DFQATT, CDR2 SNEGSKA (reference sequence). CDR3 nucleotide sequence: TGCAGTGCTAGACCCGCGACGGGACATACCAACTATGGCTACACCTTC. Protein: CSARPATGHTNYGYTF.

At least ten counts were recorded for this clonotype. The genes are TRBV5-1 and TRBJ1-2; no clear D. V was clipped by 5 bases and J by 4 bases, with 12 bases between them. The CDR3 is 13 residues long. Germline V lookup: CDR1 SGHRS, CDR2 YFSETQ. The CDR3 DNA reads TGCGCCAGCAGGCCTCTGGAAAGCTATGGCTACACCTTC. This translates into CASRPLESYGYTF.

V gene TRBV7-2 combines with J gene TRBJ2-1, with D perhaps matching TRBD1 (6 bases). The CDR3 is 12 residues long. CDR1 and CDR2 from the germline V gene are SGHTA and FQGNSA. V gave up 4 bases and J gave up 10 bases, with 11 bases separating them. The CDR3 loop is CASSSQGAEQFF. CDR3 DNA: TGTGCCAGCAGCTCACAGGGCGCAGAGCAGTTCTTC.

This clonotype was picked up many times. The chain has TRBV12-3 or TRBV12-4 and TRBJ2-3, with 8 bases fitting TRBD1. The trim removed 2 bases at V and 2 bases at J, leaving 9 bases unmatched. The CDR3 loop spans 17 amino acids. CDR3 region: CASSLFLQGAPTDTQYF. CDR3 nucleotides: TGTGCCAGCAGTTTATTTTTGCAGGGGGCCCCCACAGATACGCAGTATTTT.

This clonotype was recorded many times. The V and J genes are TRBV5-1 and TRBJ2-3, with a weak D call TRBD2 (5 bases). Germline-derived CDR1 and CDR2 are SGHRS and YFSETQ. There are 15 residues in the CDR3. V gave up 0 bases and J gave up 1 base, with 9 bases separating them. CDR3 in amino acids: CASSLEVARTDTQYF. The CDR3, as DNA: TGCGCCAGCAGCTTGGAAGTAGCGCGCACAGATACGCAGTATTTT. Combining the CDR3 with reference TRBV5-1 and TRBJ2-3 gives the whole variable domain KAGVTQTPRYLIKTRGQQVTLSCSPISGHRSVSWYQQTPGQGLQFLFEYFSETQRNKGNFPGRFSGRQFSNSRSEMNVSTLELGDSALYLCASSLEVARTDTQYFGPGTRLTVL.

This clonotype occurred many times. This sequence joins TRBV4-2 and TRBJ2-4; TRBD2 matches at 8 bases. This CDR3 spans 16 amino acids. V lost 1 base and J lost 6; bases outside the gene matches: 8. CDR1 is LGHNA and CDR2 is YNFKEQ in the germline V gene. The CDR3 DNA follows: TGTGCCAGCAGCCAAGCCTCCGGGGGGGGGTCAAACATTCAGTACTTC. This translates into CASSQASGGGSNIQYF.

A few counts support this clonotype. This rearrangement joins TRBV6-2 or TRBV6-3 to TRBJ1-6; D is ambiguous. Germline V gives CDR1 MNHEY, CDR2 SVGEGT. This CDR3 spans 17 amino acids. Trimming removed 5 bases from V and 4 bases from J, with 18 bases in between. The CDR3 sequence is CASSPYYGELYNSPLHF. The CDR3 nucleotides are TGTGCCAGCAGTCCCTATTATGGCGAGTTATATAATTCACCCCTCCACTTT.

This clonotype was recorded at least ten times. The J gene is TRBJ2-3, the V gene TRBV7-2, with D unclear. V was trimmed by 6 bases and J by 4 bases, leaving 5 bases between them. Germline V CDR1 and CDR2: SGHTA, FQGNSA. The CDR3 contains 11 residues. DNA of the CDR3: TGTGCCAGCAGGGACGCAGATACGCAGTATTTT. Residues: CASRDADTQYF.

There are many counts of this clonotype. The chain is built from TRBV5-5 and TRBJ1-3; D gene ambiguous. In germline, CDR1 is SGHKS, CDR2 YYEKEE (reference sequence). CDR3 size: 15 residues. Trimming stripped 1 base from V and 4 bases from J, with 12 bases between. For the CDR3, the DNA is TGTGCCAGCAGCTTGATTCGCTCCATGGGAAACACCATATATTTT. Translating gives CASSLIRSMGNTIYF.

This clonotype has at least ten counts. The CDR3 spells CAWSTTPHEQYF. The CDR3 DNA reads as TGTGCCTGGAGTACGACCCCCCACGAGCAGTACTTC. The genes are TRBV30 and TRBJ2-7; D not certain. The CDR3 totals 12 residues. Germline lookup yields CDR1 GTSNPN and CDR2 SVGIG (reference sequence). V gave up 2 bases and J gave up 5 bases, with 10 bases separating them.

This clonotype was counted many times. The chain couples TRBV6-5 to TRBJ2-3; D gene ambiguous. The germline V gene encodes CDR1 MNHEY and CDR2 SVGAGI. This CDR3 is built from 16 residues. V lost 0 bases, J lost 1 base, and 11 bases lay in between. In nucleotides, the CDR3 is TGTGCCAGCAGTTACTCACGGCCACGGGGCACAGATACGCAGTATTTT. Protein product: CASSYSRPRGTDTQYF.

This clonotype showed up just once. A single base separates this from a much larger clone, so it may be a read error. The chain employs TRBV7-2 and TRBJ1-4, with 10 positions matching TRBD1. The CDR3 consists of 14 residues. The germline V gene has CDR1 SGHTA and CDR2 FQGNSA. The CDR3 spells CASSRGQGTERLFF. The CDR3 nucleotides read TGTGCCAGCAGCCGGGGACAGGGGACTGAAAGACTGTTTTTT.

In this sample, this clonotype turned up many times. This chain links TRBV3-1 with TRBJ2-7, with D maybe TRBD2 (6 bases). The CDR3 contains 13 residues. The V end was cut by 2 bases, the J end by 12 bases, with 17 bases between. Germline V CDR1 and CDR2: LGHDT, YNNKEL (reference sequence). The CDR3 bases are TGTGCCAGCAGCCAACTACGGGGGTCGAATCCGTACTTC. Translated, it gives CASSQLRGSNPYF.